This TCR beta chain was profiled in a study of cytomegalovirus exposure and HLA in healthy donors. Regarding the study as a whole: A later analysis linked a missense variant in DCLRE1C to the trimming of TCR beta V and J genes.

Notes on this clone: Its specificity is unknown.

Germline values: CDR1 MNHEY, CDR2 SVGAGI. The CDR3 extends over 16 amino acids. Losses at the gene ends were 1 base for V and 4 bases for J; bases not matched to a gene: 5. This PCR relied on a set of 60 Vbeta primers and 13 Jbeta primers. Sequenced by immunoSEQ multiplex PCR; TCRdb stores in-frame clones only, minus some. This sample has under 150,000 clones; over 70% occur once, and the top ten carry about 1.8%. This sequence joins TRBV6-5 and TRBJ2-2; TRBD1 matches 8 bases. The sequence was obtained from a woman in her forties in good health and CMV-seronegative. The sample was PBMCs. The chain's CDR3 is CASSYFGTGSTGELFF. In DNA, the CDR3 is TGTGCCAGCAGTTACTTTGGGACAGGCTCCACCGGGGAGCTGTTTTTT.